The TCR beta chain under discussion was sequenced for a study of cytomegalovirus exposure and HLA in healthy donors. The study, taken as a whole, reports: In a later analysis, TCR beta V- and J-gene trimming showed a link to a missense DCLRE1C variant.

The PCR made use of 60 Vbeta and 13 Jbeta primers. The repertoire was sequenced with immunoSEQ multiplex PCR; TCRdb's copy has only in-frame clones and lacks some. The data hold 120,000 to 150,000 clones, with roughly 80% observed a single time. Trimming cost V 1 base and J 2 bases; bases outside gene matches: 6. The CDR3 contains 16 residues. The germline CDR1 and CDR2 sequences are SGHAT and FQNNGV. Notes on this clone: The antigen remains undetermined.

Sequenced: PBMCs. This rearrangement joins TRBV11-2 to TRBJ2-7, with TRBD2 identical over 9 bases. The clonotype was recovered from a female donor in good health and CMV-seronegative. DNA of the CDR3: TGTGCCAGCAGCTTAGGTCTAGCGGGGTTACCCTACGAGCAGTACTTC. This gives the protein CASSLGLAGLPYEQYF.